This is a list of T cell receptor beta chains from one sample in a study of blood T cell repertoires in COVID-19. Data came from immunoSEQ multiplex PCR; TCRdb stores just in-frame clones and leaves some out. The table has about 200,000 clones, almost 85% seen once; the top ten hold approximately 8%. Sequencing was done on a sample of peripheral blood. These receptor sequences come from a woman in her 50s with active or convalescent COVID-19. The CDR3 runs from the conserved cysteine through the conserved F or W. The order of the fields is D gene, clone size, V gene, J gene, CDR3 protein, CDR3 DNA. The D gene is left open where the match is weak. Expanded clones are given a class, and other clones once, few, many or no size at all.

d_call: TRBD1; clone_size: few; v_call: TRBV6-6; j_call: TRBJ1-6; cdr3_aa: CASSYPQGQGDSPLHF; cdr3_nt: TGTGCCAGCAGTTACCCCCAGGGACAGGGTGATTCACCCCTCCACTTT
d_call: NA; clone_size: NA; v_call: TRBV6-2/TRBV6-3; j_call: TRBJ1-2; cdr3_aa: CASSFFEGYTF; cdr3_nt: TGTGCCAGCAGTTTCTTCGAGGGCTACACCTTC
d_call: NA; clone_size: few; v_call: TRBV28; j_call: TRBJ1-2; cdr3_aa: CASSLSYSHGYTF; cdr3_nt: TGTGCCAGCAGTTTAAGTTACAGCCATGGCTACACCTTC
d_call: NA; clone_size: NA; v_call: TRBV5-4; j_call: TRBJ2-3; cdr3_aa: CASSLEKQGDTQYF; cdr3_nt: TGTGCCAGCAGCTTGGAGAAACAGGGCGATACGCAGTATTTT
d_call: TRBD1; clone_size: NA; v_call: TRBV7-9; j_call: TRBJ1-4; cdr3_aa: CASSRQGRLTNEKLFF; cdr3_nt: TGTGCCAGCAGCCGACAGGGGAGGTTGACTAATGAAAAACTGTTTTTT
d_call: TRBD1; clone_size: NA; v_call: TRBV19; j_call: TRBJ2-7; cdr3_aa: CASSSPETGIYEQYF; cdr3_nt: TGTGCCAGTAGCAGCCCCGAGACAGGGATCTACGAGCAGTACTTC
d_call: TRBD2; clone_size: NA; v_call: TRBV19; j_call: TRBJ2-7; cdr3_aa: CASSPTGTSVYEQYF; cdr3_nt: TGTGCCAGTAGCCCTACCGGGACTAGTGTCTACGAGCAGTACTTC
d_call: NA; clone_size: once; v_call: TRBV6-8; j_call: TRBJ2-1; cdr3_aa: CASSCSRGPTYNEQFF; cdr3_nt: TGTGCCAGCAGTTGTTCCAGAGGCCCGACCTACAATGAGCAGTTCTTC
d_call: TRBD1; clone_size: NA; v_call: TRBV4-1; j_call: TRBJ2-5; cdr3_aa: CASSQDDRGPQETQYF; cdr3_nt: TGCGCCAGCAGTCAAGACGACAGGGGGCCTCAAGAGACCCAGTACTTC
d_call: NA; clone_size: NA; v_call: TRBV29-1; j_call: TRBJ1-1; cdr3_aa: CSVSRGNTEAFF; cdr3_nt: TGCAGCGTTAGCAGGGGGAACACTGAAGCTTTCTTT
d_call: TRBD1; clone_size: NA; v_call: TRBV6-5; j_call: TRBJ1-2; cdr3_aa: CASSPSTGAYGYTF; cdr3_nt: TGTGCCAGCAGTCCGTCGACAGGGGCCTATGGCTACACCTTC
d_call: TRBD2; clone_size: once; v_call: TRBV19; j_call: TRBJ2-3; cdr3_aa: CASRVGLAGRPDTQYF; cdr3_nt: TGTGCCAGTAGAGTGGGGCTAGCGGGAAGGCCAGATACGCAGTATTTT
d_call: TRBD2; clone_size: NA; v_call: TRBV4-1; j_call: TRBJ2-1; cdr3_aa: CASSRGGAAGANYNEQFF; cdr3_nt: TGCGCCAGCAGCCGCGGGGGGGCAGCGGGGGCAAACTACAATGAGCAGTTCTTC
d_call: TRBD1; clone_size: NA; v_call: TRBV28; j_call: TRBJ1-2; cdr3_aa: CASSRDSIFSGYTF; cdr3_nt: TGTGCCAGCAGCCGGGACAGTATTTTTTCCGGCTACACCTTC
d_call: TRBD1; clone_size: NA; v_call: TRBV3-1/TRBV3-2; j_call: TRBJ1-1; cdr3_aa: CASSPPWDSMNTEAFF; cdr3_nt: TGTGCCAGCAGCCCACCCTGGGACAGCATGAACACTGAAGCTTTCTTT
d_call: TRBD1; clone_size: NA; v_call: TRBV27; j_call: TRBJ2-5; cdr3_aa: CASSPGQGRPAEETQYF; cdr3_nt: TGTGCCAGCAGTCCAGGACAGGGAAGGCCTGCTGAGGAGACCCAGTACTTC
d_call: NA; clone_size: NA; v_call: TRBV6-1; j_call: TRBJ1-3; cdr3_aa: CASSEALFISGSGNTIYF; cdr3_nt: TGTGCCAGCAGTGAAGCTTTATTTATAAGCGGCTCTGGAAACACCATATATTTT
d_call: TRBD1; clone_size: NA; v_call: TRBV27; j_call: TRBJ1-6; cdr3_aa: CASSSGGLYSPLHF; cdr3_nt: TGTGCCAGCAGCTCAGGGGGGCTCTATTCACCCCTCCACTTT
d_call: TRBD2; clone_size: NA; v_call: TRBV5-6; j_call: TRBJ2-5; cdr3_aa: CASSLVLAGGSYQETQYF; cdr3_nt: TGTGCCAGCAGCTTGGTGTTAGCGGGGGGCTCGTACCAAGAGACCCAGTACTTC
d_call: NA; clone_size: NA; v_call: TRBV6-4; j_call: TRBJ2-1; cdr3_aa: CASSIWTGSNEQFF; cdr3_nt: TGTGCCAGCAGTATCTGGACTGGTTCCAATGAGCAGTTCTTC
d_call: NA; clone_size: NA; v_call: TRBV19; j_call: TRBJ1-5; cdr3_aa: CASSKGRASNQPQHF; cdr3_nt: TGTGCCAGTAGTAAGGGCAGGGCTAGCAATCAGCCCCAGCATTTT
d_call: NA; clone_size: NA; v_call: TRBV20-1; j_call: TRBJ1-4; cdr3_aa: CSVPDEKLFF; cdr3_nt: TGCAGTGTTCCTGATGAAAAACTGTTTTTT
d_call: TRBD1; clone_size: NA; v_call: TRBV18; j_call: TRBJ2-3; cdr3_aa: CASLDRRITDTQYF; cdr3_nt: TGTGCCAGTCTGGACAGGCGGATAACAGATACGCAGTATTTT
d_call: TRBD1; clone_size: NA; v_call: TRBV16; j_call: TRBJ1-6; cdr3_aa: CASNLGTAYNSPLHF; cdr3_nt: TGTGCCAGCAACCTTGGGACAGCCTATAATTCACCCCTCCACTTT
d_call: NA; clone_size: NA; v_call: TRBV5-1; j_call: TRBJ1-1; cdr3_aa: CASSPRGGTEAFF; cdr3_nt: TGCGCCAGCAGCCCCCGGGGAGGGACTGAAGCTTTCTTT
d_call: TRBD1; clone_size: NA; v_call: TRBV9; j_call: TRBJ2-4; cdr3_aa: CASSPGPGQRNIQYF; cdr3_nt: TGTGCCAGCAGCCCGGGACCGGGACAGAGAAACATTCAGTACTTC
d_call: TRBD2; clone_size: NA; v_call: TRBV28; j_call: TRBJ2-1; cdr3_aa: CASSSGGGPNEQFF; cdr3_nt: TGTGCCAGCAGTTCCGGGGGGGGCCCTAATGAGCAGTTCTTC
d_call: NA; clone_size: NA; v_call: TRBV5-1; j_call: TRBJ1-2; cdr3_aa: CASSLGGRGGSDGYTF; cdr3_nt: TGCGCCAGCAGCTTGGGCGGAAGGGGGGGAAGCGATGGCTACACCTTC
d_call: NA; clone_size: NA; v_call: TRBV5-1; j_call: TRBJ1-1; cdr3_aa: CASRSVNTEAFF; cdr3_nt: TGCGCCAGCAGGTCCGTGAACACTGAAGCTTTCTTT
d_call: TRBD1; clone_size: NA; v_call: TRBV7-9; j_call: TRBJ2-2; cdr3_aa: CASRAGTGVTGELFF; cdr3_nt: TGTGCCAGCAGGGCCGGGACAGGGGTCACCGGGGAGCTGTTTTTT
d_call: TRBD1; clone_size: NA; v_call: TRBV6-6; j_call: TRBJ1-1; cdr3_aa: CASSYSGQKAFF; cdr3_nt: TGTGCCAGCAGTTACTCGGGACAGAAAGCTTTCTTT
d_call: TRBD2; clone_size: NA; v_call: TRBV24-1; j_call: TRBJ2-1; cdr3_aa: CATSDKGGSGNYNEQFF; cdr3_nt: TGTGCCACCAGTGACAAGGGTGGAAGCGGGAACTACAATGAGCAGTTCTTC
d_call: TRBD2; clone_size: NA; v_call: TRBV7-3; j_call: TRBJ2-3; cdr3_aa: CASSTLAGLTDTQYF; cdr3_nt: TGTGCCAGCAGCACCTTAGCGGGCCTCACAGATACGCAGTATTTT
d_call: TRBD1; clone_size: NA; v_call: TRBV6-4; j_call: TRBJ2-3; cdr3_aa: CASSGQGSTDTQYF; cdr3_nt: TGTGCCAGCAGCGGACAGGGAAGCACAGATACGCAGTATTTT
d_call: NA; clone_size: NA; v_call: TRBV27; j_call: TRBJ1-2; cdr3_aa: CASSWGGGAYGYTF; cdr3_nt: TGTGCCAGCAGTTGGGGAGGGGGTGCCTATGGCTACACCTTC
d_call: NA; clone_size: once; v_call: TRBV2; j_call: TRBJ1-2; cdr3_aa: CASSGGSIIGGYTF; cdr3_nt: TGTGCCAGCAGTGGTGGGTCGATCATCGGGGGCTACACCTTC
d_call: NA; clone_size: NA; v_call: TRBV4-2; j_call: TRBJ2-1; cdr3_aa: CASNAGGVAAYNEQFF; cdr3_nt: TGTGCCAGCAACGCGGGCGGGGTAGCAGCTTACAATGAGCAGTTCTTC
d_call: NA; clone_size: NA; v_call: TRBV7-6; j_call: TRBJ1-2; cdr3_aa: CASSLAQGPDYGYTF; cdr3_nt: TGTGCCAGCAGCTTAGCGCAGGGGCCGGACTATGGCTACACCTTC
d_call: TRBD1; clone_size: few; v_call: TRBV6-2/TRBV6-3; j_call: TRBJ1-1; cdr3_aa: CASSYPLDRGTFVTEAFF; cdr3_nt: TGTGCCAGCAGTTACCCCCTCGACAGGGGAACATTTGTGACTGAAGCTTTCTTT
d_call: TRBD1; clone_size: NA; v_call: TRBV12-5; j_call: TRBJ1-1; cdr3_aa: CASGLSQGATEAFF; cdr3_nt: TGTGCTAGTGGTTTGTCTCAGGGGGCCACTGAAGCTTTCTTT
d_call: TRBD1; clone_size: NA; v_call: TRBV5-1; j_call: TRBJ2-5; cdr3_aa: CASSFQGTGYETQYF; cdr3_nt: TGCGCCAGCAGCTTCCAGGGGACAGGGTACGAGACCCAGTACTTC